These 12 T cell receptor beta chains were all obtained from the same sample, sequenced in a study of T cells in Graves' hyperthyroidism and ophthalmopathy. TCR beta CDR3 regions were amplified from RNA transcripts. Primed by the HTBI set, a first-round RT-PCR was run on the TCR CDR3. Using its own MiXCR run on the multiplex PCR reads, TCRdb lists one record per CDR3 protein. The sample yields about half a million distinct CDR3 sequences, around a fifth seen once. The source material was blood. Receptors originate from a woman in her 70s with Graves' ophthalmopathy.

The chain employs TRBV5-1 and TRBJ2-1; 8 nucleotides align to TRBD2. The CDR3 extends over 16 amino acids. Germline loops: CDR1 SGHRS, CDR2 YFSETQ. Unmatched junction bases numbered 6, after V lost 3 bases and J lost 1 base. CDR3 in amino acids: CASSSSAGASYNEQFF. The CDR3 DNA follows: TGCGCCAGCAGCTCTTCAGCGGGAGCGTCCTACAATGAGCAGTTCTTC.

The chain is built from TRBV5-5 and TRBJ1-5; D is perhaps TRBD1 (5 bases). The CDR3 is 15 amino acids. Germline CDR1 reads SGHKS; CDR2 reads YYEKEE (reference sequence). V was pared by 0 bases and J by 6 bases, with 13 bases between. The CDR3 bases are TGTGCCAGCAGCTTGGCGGGGGGATCGGGTCAGCCCCAGCATTTT. It specifies CASSLAGGSGQPQHF.

The table lists this clonotype with many counts. The chain joins TRBV28 to TRBJ2-1; 8 bases agree with TRBD1. J gave up 6 bases and V 4 bases, and 11 bases lay outside the gene matches. Germline V gives CDR1 MDHEN, CDR2 SYDVKM. There are 16 residues in the CDR3. The CDR3 loop reads CASSSDRENWGNEQFF. CDR3 bases: TGTGCCAGCAGTTCGGACAGGGAAAATTGGGGCAATGAGCAGTTCTTC.

The chain couples TRBV7-9 to TRBJ2-1, with 11 positions matching TRBD2. Trimming took 2 bases from V and 8 from J; bases not matched to a gene: 11. The CDR3 spans 17 residues. The germline gives CDR1 SEHNR, CDR2 FQNEAQ (reference sequence). CDR3 sequence (DNA): TGTGCCAGCAGCTTACGGGCTAGCGGGAGGTGGAGCGATGAGCAGTTCTTC. Its translation is CASSLRASGRWSDEQFF.

This clonotype was counted ten times or more. V gene TRBV12-3 or TRBV12-4 combines with J gene TRBJ2-7; D gene unclear. Trimming removed 2 bases at V and 2 bases at J, with 10 bases between. This CDR3 is 14 amino acids long. The CDR3 is CASSLSNGPYEQYF. For the CDR3, the DNA is TGTGCCAGCAGTTTATCAAACGGGCCCTACGAGCAGTACTTC.

This clonotype was detected ten times or more. The rearrangement joins TRBV6-1 to TRBJ1-2, with TRBD1 matching 8 bases. CDR3 length: 14 residues. V lost 7 bases to trimming and J lost 7 bases; unmatched junction nucleotides: 11. From germline, CDR1 is MNHNS and CDR2 SASEGT. The CDR3 DNA follows: TGTGCCAGCAACCCCACAGGGGGGAAATTTGGCTACACCTTC. Its protein is CASNPTGGKFGYTF.

This clonotype has more than one count but fewer than ten. The chain uses TRBV7-2 and TRBJ2-3; the D is unclear. The V gene's germline CDR1 is SGHTA and CDR2 FQGNSA. This CDR3 region has 16 residues. V was trimmed by 2 bases and J by 6 bases, leaving 18 bases between them. The CDR3 sequence: CASSLSGAKNGDTQYF. The CDR3 DNA follows: TGTGCCAGCAGCTTATCAGGCGCGAAGAACGGGGATACGCAGTATTTT.

This clonotype was detected many times. The chain couples TRBV12-3 or TRBV12-4 to TRBJ1-2; D is possibly TRBD1 (5 bases). This CDR3 contains 14 residues. V was pared by 3 bases and J by 2 bases, with 10 bases between. CDR3 DNA sequence: TGTGCCAGCAGTTTGACAGCCCGGAACTATGGCTACACCTTC. The encoded protein is CASSLTARNYGYTF.

This clonotype was counted at least ten times. The rearrangement joins TRBV7-2 to TRBJ2-1; tentatively, D is TRBD1 or TRBD2 (7 bases each). V was cut by 0 bases and J by 4 bases, with 19 bases left in between. The CDR3 is 18 amino acids. The germline gives CDR1 SGHTA, CDR2 FQGNSA. The CDR3 sequence: CASSLAGGGRPIYNEQFF. For the CDR3, the DNA is TGTGCCAGCAGCTTAGCGGGAGGGGGCCGCCCGATATACAATGAGCAGTTCTTC.

The chain combines TRBV14 with TRBJ1-1, with D maybe TRBD1 (5 bases). Germline V gene data show CDR1 as SGHDN and CDR2 as FVKESK. The CDR3 extends over 15 amino acids. V was shortened by 0 bases and J by 7 bases, with 15 bases between the two germline ends. The CDR3 region is CASSQEWGFGDEAFF. In DNA form, the CDR3 reads TGTGCCAGCAGCCAAGAATGGGGGTTCGGTGATGAAGCTTTCTTT.

This clonotype was seen a handful of times. The chain combines TRBV3-1 with TRBJ2-1, with D possibly called TRBD1 or TRBD2 (5 bases each). There are 14 residues in the CDR3. Germline V CDR1 and CDR2: LGHDT, YNNKEL (reference sequence). Between the trimmed V and J ends, which lost 0 bases and 10 bases, there was a span of 13 bases. The CDR3 DNA reads as TGTGCCAGCAGCCAAGATGGGGCTAGCCGAGAGCAGTTCTTC. Encoded protein: CASSQDGASREQFF.

V is TRBV12-5 and J is TRBJ2-5; TRBD1 or TRBD2 may be the D gene (6 bases each). V lost 3 bases and J lost 4, with 18 bases in between. The germline V gene has CDR1 LGHNT and CDR2 FRNRAP. The CDR3 loop spans 16 amino acids. CDR3 sequence reads: CASGFGSGGGGETQYF. CDR3 bases: TGTGCTAGTGGTTTCGGTAGCGGAGGGGGAGGAGAGACCCAGTACTTC.